This T cell receptor beta chain is drawn from a study of blood T cell repertoires in COVID-19. Overall study: Samples representing acute and convalescent COVID-19 were sourced from the United States, Italy and Spain. Nucleic acid was either cDNA or gDNA, and it came from T cells, B-cell-depleted T cells, or PBMCs.

V shed 0 bases and J shed 7 bases, with 13 bases lying between them. This CDR3 contains 16 residues. Per the original methods: The authors estimated nucleated cell counts from reference gene primer amplification. Clones were sequenced by immunoSEQ multiplex PCR, and TCRdb holds only the in-frame ones, with some missing. V and J calls and clone size are given by that table; D and trimming were obtained from the DNA. This table holds about 130,000 clones, roughly four fifths found once. This clone was picked up a small number of times. The chain has TRBV6-7 and TRBJ1-6; the D gene is possibly TRBD1 (6 bases). TRBV6-7 is designated an ORF whose function remains uncertain. Sequenced sample: peripheral blood. This clonotype originated in a woman aged 55-69 years with acute or convalescent COVID-19. CDR3 in amino acids: CASSYSGHRVNSPLHF. The CDR3 DNA reads TGTGCCAGCAGTTACTCGGGTCACAGGGTAAATTCACCCCTCCACTTT.